The 6 T cell receptor beta chains below were found in one sample sequenced in a study of cytomegalovirus exposure and HLA in healthy donors. Profiled with immunoSEQ multiplex PCR; TCRdb holds only in-frame clones, not every one. The sample shows over 150,000 clones, roughly 84% of them seen only once. The sample consisted of PBMCs. Every receptor here comes from a human donor in good health.

This chain links TRBV7-6 with TRBJ2-3, with 9 bases identical to TRBD1. Germline V lookup: CDR1 SGHVS, CDR2 FNYEAQ. V shed 5 bases and J 5 bases; nucleotides not matched to a gene: 5. The CDR3 extends over 14 amino acids. The CDR3 coding sequence is TGTGCCAGCAGCACCGGGACAGGGAAAGATACGCAGTATTTT. This gives the protein CASSTGTGKDTQYF. Full variable domain (remainder filled in from reference TRBV7-6 and TRBJ2-3): GAGVSQSPRYKVTKRGQDVALRCDPISGHVSLYWYRQALGQGPEFLTYFNYEAQQDKSGLPNDRFSAERPEGSISTLTIQRTEQRDSAMYRCASSTGTGKDTQYFGPGTRLTVL.

The genes are TRBV6-5 and TRBJ2-7; 9 nucleotides match TRBD1. Germline lookup yields CDR1 MNHEY and CDR2 SVGAGI. The CDR3 loop spans 12 amino acids. The ends lost 5 bases at V and 6 bases at J; junction bases unmatched: 2. The CDR3 bases are TGTGCCAGCAGTAGGACAGGGGTCGAGCAGTACTTC. Residues: CASSRTGVEQYF.

The rearrangement joins TRBV5-1 to TRBJ2-1; 9 bases map to TRBD2. Germline values: CDR1 SGHRS, CDR2 YFSETQ. With V trimmed by 5 bases and J by 0 bases, 6 bases remained unmatched. The CDR3 is made up of 16 amino acids. For the CDR3, the DNA is TGCGCCAGCAGGGGGAGCGGGGGGAACTCCTACAATGAGCAGTTCTTC. Its translation: CASRGSGGNSYNEQFF.

J is TRBJ2-2 and V is TRBV5-1, with 7 bases fitting TRBD1. The germline V gene encodes CDR1 SGHRS and CDR2 YFSETQ. There are 15 residues in the CDR3. V was clipped by 5 bases and J by 0 bases; unmatched bases: 4. The CDR3 sequence is CASRTGPSNTGELFF. The CDR3 coding sequence is TGCGCCAGCAGGACAGGGCCCTCGAACACCGGGGAGCTGTTTTTT.

V usage is TRBV5-1 and J usage is TRBJ1-2; 8 bases map to TRBD1. CDR1 is SGHRS and CDR2 is YFSETQ in the germline V gene. The CDR3 extends over 18 amino acids. Germline trimming cut 0 bases from V and 0 bases from J; bases unmatched to any gene: 10. CDR3 nucleotide sequence: TGCGCCAGCAGCTTGGTCTCAGGGGGCGCGAGGTCTAACTATGGCTACACCTTC. Translation: CASSLVSGGARSNYGYTF.

The chain links TRBV7-9 to TRBJ2-1; 15 positions match TRBD2. The junction had 10 bases not matched to a gene; V was cut back by 3 bases and J by 10 bases. Germline V lookup: CDR1 SEHNR, CDR2 FQNEAQ (reference sequence). The CDR3 consists of 17 residues. The CDR3 sequence: CASSFSTGLAGGGEQFF. Written as DNA, the CDR3 is TGTGCCAGCAGCTTCTCTACGGGACTAGCGGGAGGAGGAGAGCAGTTCTTC.